These 26 T cell receptor beta chains originate from one sample sequenced in a study of cytomegalovirus exposure and HLA in healthy donors (dated by TCRdb to about 2017). Libraries came from the immunoSEQ multiplex PCR assay. The clones in this table, taken by TCRdb from immuneACCESS, are in-frame only. Not every clone is retained; where verified, under half of the shortfall comes from an unresolved V gene, and the cause of the rest is unknown. The sample table records some 170,000 clones; roughly 80% of these occur just once. The ten biggest clones cover approximately 2% of the sample. The source material was PBMCs. These receptors were collected from a young man in good health and CMV-seropositive.

The chain has TRBV7-8 and TRBJ1-5, with D maybe TRBD1 (5 bases). Per the germline V gene, CDR1 is SGHVS and CDR2 is FQNEAQ. This CDR3 spans 15 amino acids. V gave up 5 bases and J gave up 4 bases, with 15 bases separating them. CDR3 DNA sequence: TGTGCCAGCAGCGTAGGGGTGGGGCAGAATCAGCCCCAGCATTTT. It yields the protein CASSVGVGQNQPQHF.

The gene calls are TRBV21-1 and TRBJ2-7; TRBD1, the table's D call, lacks a check against the DNA. TRBV21-1 is shown as a pseudogene. There are 15 residues in the CDR3. CDR3 loop: CASRRTGVSTYEQYF. The CDR3 DNA is TGTGCCAGCAGGAGGACAGGGGTCTCAACCTACGAGCAGTACTTC.

The J gene is TRBJ1-5, the V gene TRBV11-2; no clear D. The CDR3 contains 13 residues. Germline loops: CDR1 SGHAT, CDR2 FQNNGV. Trimming removed 2 bases at V and 0 bases at J, with 2 bases between. CDR3 residues: CASSLYSNQPQHF. CDR3 DNA: TGTGCCAGCAGCTTATATAGCAATCAGCCCCAGCATTTT. The variable domain in full, with the rest retrieved from reference TRBV11-2 and TRBJ1-5, is EAGVAQSPRYKIIEKRQSVAFWCNPISGHATLYWYQQILGQGPKLLIQFQNNGVVDDSQLPKDRFSAERLKGVDSTLKIQPAKLEDSAVYLCASSLYSNQPQHFGDGTRLSIL.

The sample holds many counts of this clone. The V gene is TRBV6-5, the J gene TRBJ2-1, with 7 bases aligning to TRBD1. Germline assignment: CDR1 MNHEY and CDR2 SVGAGI. The CDR3 loop spans 14 amino acids. J lost 6 bases, V lost 6 bases, and 8 bases had no gene match. CDR3 nucleotide sequence: TGTGCCAGCAGACCGAGAGGGGGCCTCAATGAGCAGTTCTTC. As protein: CASRPRGGLNEQFF.

This chain uses TRBV4-3 with TRBJ2-1, with 11 bases matching TRBD2. The CDR3 extends over 14 amino acids. Trimming cost V 4 bases and J 7 bases; bases outside gene matches: 3. CDR1 and CDR2 from the germline V gene are LGHNA and YSLEER. Here the CDR3 reads CASSLSGGANEQFF. As DNA, the CDR3 is TGCGCCAGCAGCCTTAGCGGGGGGGCAAATGAGCAGTTCTTC.

This chain joins TRBV5-1 and TRBJ2-7; unclear D gene. CDR1 is SGHRS, CDR2 YFSETQ, per germline. V was pared by 6 bases and J by 0 bases, with 10 bases between. There are 13 residues in the CDR3. The CDR3 here is CASKPGDSYEQYF. CDR3 bases: TGCGCCAGCAAGCCTGGAGACTCCTACGAGCAGTACTTC.

This clone has a handful of counts. This chain links TRBV4-3 with TRBJ1-2; D unclear. Trimming stripped 0 bases from V and 8 bases from J, with 10 bases between. Germline lookup yields CDR1 LGHNA and CDR2 YSLEER. The CDR3 has 13 amino acids. The CDR3: CASSQDRGKGYTF. CDR3 in DNA: TGCGCCAGCAGCCAAGATCGAGGGAAAGGCTACACCTTC.

The chain is built from TRBV12-5 and TRBJ1-3; 8 nucleotides align to TRBD1. From germline, CDR1 is LGHNT and CDR2 FRNRAP. This CDR3 contains 14 residues. The V gene end was trimmed by 6 bases and the J gene end by 4 bases; junction bases not matched to a gene: 5. The CDR3 sequence: CASGQGQGGNTIYF. CDR3 DNA sequence: TGTGCTAGTGGCCAAGGACAGGGCGGAAACACCATATATTTT.

The V gene is TRBV11-2, the J gene TRBJ2-5; 8 bases are shared with TRBD2. Trimming cost V 4 bases and J 0 bases; bases outside gene matches: 10. The CDR3 length is 17 residues. Germline CDR1 and CDR2: SGHAT and FQNNGV. DNA of the CDR3: TGTGCCAGCAGCTGGGGGTATGCGGGGGGTAACCAAGAGACCCAGTACTTC. Translation gives CASSWGYAGGNQETQYF.

The chain couples TRBV7-9 to TRBJ2-5, with D possibly matching TRBD2 (6 bases). Germline lookup yields CDR1 SEHNR and CDR2 FQNEAQ (reference sequence). This CDR3 is built from 14 residues. Between the trimmed V and J ends, which lost 5 bases and 7 bases, there was a span of 17 bases. In nucleotides, the CDR3 is TGTGCCAGCAGCGCCCTAGCGCCCCTTGGGACCCAGTACTTC. This translates into CASSALAPLGTQYF.

J is TRBJ1-1 and V is TRBV7-9, with 8 bases that match TRBD1. The trim removed 1 base at V and 1 base at J, leaving 2 bases unmatched. This CDR3 is built from 15 residues. Germline V lookup: CDR1 SEHNR, CDR2 FQNEAQ (reference sequence). CDR3 coding DNA: TGTGCCAGCAGCTTAGAGGACAGGGCGAACACTGAAGCTTTCTTT. It specifies CASSLEDRANTEAFF.

The gene calls are TRBV5-1 and TRBJ2-5, with TRBD2 matching over 10 bases. This CDR3 has 16 amino acids. J was trimmed by 4 bases and V by 4 bases; bases with no gene match: 10. Germline CDR1 and CDR2: SGHRS and YFSETQ. The CDR3 sequence: CASSPGSSGGRETQYF. CDR3 DNA: TGCGCCAGCAGCCCCGGGAGTAGCGGGGGGAGAGAGACCCAGTACTTC.

The rearrangement uses TRBV29-1 and TRBJ2-3, with a tentative D call TRBD2 (6 bases). Germline CDR1 and CDR2: SQVTM and ANQGSEA. V was pared by 8 bases and J by 4 bases, with 19 bases between. There are 14 residues in the CDR3. The CDR3 loop is CSIRRTMTSDTQYF. CDR3 bases: TGCAGCATTCGACGGACTATGACTTCAGATACGCAGTATTTT.

This clone was seen once. The chain employs TRBV7-2 and TRBJ1-2; 8 bases match TRBD1. The CDR3 spans 13 residues. Germline V CDR1 and CDR2: SGHTA, FQGNSA. V gave up 1 base and J gave up 10 bases; unmatched junction bases: 5. The CDR3 bases are TGTGCCAGCAGCTTAGGTACAGGGGGAGACTACACCTTC. It specifies CASSLGTGGDYTF. Using reference TRBV7-2 and TRBJ1-2 for the parts outside the CDR3, the full variable domain is GAGVSQSPSNKVTEKGKDVELRCDPISGHTALYWYRQSLGQGLEFLIYFQGNSAPDKSGLPSDRFSAERTGGSVSTLTIQRTQQEDSAVYLCASSLGTGGDYTFGSGTRLTVV.

The chain joins TRBV2 to TRBJ2-7, with 11 bases that match TRBD1. J gave up 3 bases and V 5 bases, and 12 bases lay outside the gene matches. Per germline, CDR1 SNHLY and CDR2 FYNNEI. The CDR3 sequence is 17 residues long. The CDR3 loop reads CASSLPGQGVVHYEQYF. CDR3 nucleotides: TGTGCCAGCAGTCTTCCGGGACAGGGGGTTGTCCACTACGAGCAGTACTTC.

This clone was seen only a few times. V usage is TRBV4-1 and J usage is TRBJ2-1; the D is unclear. V gave up 8 bases and J gave up 0 bases, with 11 bases separating them. Germline V gene lookup returns CDR1 MGHRA and CDR2 YSYEKL. The CDR3 runs 14 residues. CDR3 DNA sequence: TGCGCCAGCCGTACGGAGAGCTCCTACAATGAGCAGTTCTTC. It encodes CASRTESSYNEQFF.

The J gene is TRBJ2-1, the V gene TRBV7-6, with D unresolved. Germline lookup yields CDR1 SGHVS and CDR2 FNYEAQ. This CDR3 spans 14 amino acids. Trimming pared 4 bases from V and 11 bases from J, leaving 18 bases between. The CDR3 bases are TGTGCCAGCAGCTCCCCCACAGAATACCCACAGCAGTTCTTC. Amino acid sequence: CASSSPTEYPQQFF. Full variable domain (missing parts from reference TRBV7-6 and TRBJ2-1): GAGVSQSPRYKVTKRGQDVALRCDPISGHVSLYWYRQALGQGPEFLTYFNYEAQQDKSGLPNDRFSAERPEGSISTLTIQRTEQRDSAMYRCASSSPTEYPQQFFGPGTRLTVL.

Only one count was recorded for this clone. In DNA form, the CDR3 reads TGTGCTAGTGGTCGTCTGAAGACTAGCGGGGATTCCTACAATGAGCAGTTCTTC. Protein sequence: CASGRLKTSGDSYNEQFF. The chain is built from TRBV12-5 and TRBJ2-1; 11 bases are shared with TRBD2. The CDR3 is made up of 18 amino acids. Germline V gene data show CDR1 as LGHNT and CDR2 as FRNRAP. V shed 5 bases, J shed 1 base, and the junction held 10 bases outside the gene matches. The complete variable domain, with remaining parts taken from reference TRBV12-5 and TRBJ2-1, reads DARVTQTPRHKVTEMGQEVTMRCQPILGHNTVFWYRQTMMQGLELLAYFRNRAPLDDSGMPKDRFSAEMPDATLATLKIQPSEPRDSAVYFCASGRLKTSGDSYNEQFFGPGTRLTVL.

The chain is built from TRBV13 and TRBJ2-7, with D perhaps TRBD2 (5 bases). The germline V gene has CDR1 PRHDT and CDR2 FYEKMQ (reference sequence). V lost 0 bases, J lost 3 bases, and 6 bases lay in between. CDR3 size: 13 residues. In nucleotides, the CDR3 is TGTGCCAGCAGCTTAGGGACTAACTACGAGCAGTACTTC. Its protein product is CASSLGTNYEQYF.

V gene TRBV19 combines with J gene TRBJ1-4, with D possibly TRBD1 on 5 matching bases. The germline V and J ends were trimmed by 10 bases and 3 bases, with 12 bases remaining between them. CDR1 and CDR2 (germline): LNHDA, SQIVND (reference sequence). The CDR3 consists of 13 residues. This CDR3 reads CATETAANEKLFF. For the CDR3, the DNA is TGTGCCACCGAGACAGCTGCTAATGAAAAACTGTTTTTT. The full variable domain, completed using reference TRBV19 and TRBJ1-4, is DGGITQSPKYLFRKEGQNVTLSCEQNLNHDAMYWYRQDPGQGLRLIYYSQIVNDFQKGDIAEGYSVSREKKESFPLTVTSAQKNPTAFYLCATETAANEKLFFGSGTQLSVL.

This clone was seen more than once but under ten times. J is TRBJ2-3 and V is TRBV10-3, with 10 bases identical to TRBD2. The junction had 12 bases not matched to a gene; V was cut back by 4 bases and J by 8 bases. The CDR3 sequence is 16 residues long. Germline V gene data show CDR1 as ENHRY and CDR2 as SYGVKD. CDR3: CAISAPAGGRTGTQYF. For the CDR3, the DNA is TGTGCCATCAGTGCTCCAGCGGGGGGGCGGACTGGTACGCAGTATTTT.

Notes on this clone: One end of the junction does not line up with germline, which may come from a read error. CDR3 sequence reads: CASSLEKARANTGELFF. In DNA form, the CDR3 reads TGTGCTAGCAGCCTCGAAAAAGCGAGGGCGAACACCGGGGAGCTGTTTTTT. This chain uses TRBV7-7 with TRBJ2-2; possibly TRBD2 for D (5 bases). Germline V gene data show CDR1 as SSHAT and CDR2 as FNYEAQ (reference sequence). The CDR3 extends over 17 amino acids.

V gene TRBV12-5 combines with J gene TRBJ2-4; D might be TRBD2 (6 bases). With 3 bases removed from V and 0 bases from J, the gap between germline ends came to 15 bases. The CDR3 sequence is 17 residues long. Germline V gene lookup returns CDR1 LGHNT and CDR2 FRNRAP. The chain's CDR3 is CASGFSYEGLAKNIQYF. The CDR3 DNA sequence: TGTGCTAGTGGTTTTTCGTATGAGGGACTAGCCAAAAACATTCAGTACTTC.

The chain carries TRBV27 and TRBJ2-1; 9 positions agree with TRBD2. Germline trimming cut 3 bases from V and 7 bases from J; bases unmatched to any gene: 7. The CDR3 spans 15 residues. Germline CDR1 is MNHEY and CDR2 is SMNVEV (reference sequence). The CDR3 is CASSLGSGGPNEQFF. As DNA, the CDR3 is TGTGCCAGCAGTTTGGGTAGCGGGGGCCCTAATGAGCAGTTCTTC.

This rearrangement joins TRBV4-3 to TRBJ1-2; D is unclear. V was pared by 0 bases and J by 2 bases, with 16 bases between. In germline, CDR1 is LGHNA, CDR2 YSLEER. CDR3 length: 17 residues. The CDR3 DNA reads as TGCGCCAGCAGCCAAGATCACGCGGGGTCCCTGAACTATGGCTACACCTTC. This sequence encodes CASSQDHAGSLNYGYTF.

This sequence joins TRBV9 and TRBJ2-1; the D gene is possibly TRBD1 (5 bases). The length of the CDR3 is 14 residues. The V and J ends lost 4 bases and 0 bases respectively, with 8 bases between them. Germline V gives CDR1 SGDLS, CDR2 YYNGEE. The CDR3 nucleotides read TGTGCCAGCAGCAGGGGTAGCTCCTACAATGAGCAGTTCTTC. It translates to CASSRGSSYNEQFF.